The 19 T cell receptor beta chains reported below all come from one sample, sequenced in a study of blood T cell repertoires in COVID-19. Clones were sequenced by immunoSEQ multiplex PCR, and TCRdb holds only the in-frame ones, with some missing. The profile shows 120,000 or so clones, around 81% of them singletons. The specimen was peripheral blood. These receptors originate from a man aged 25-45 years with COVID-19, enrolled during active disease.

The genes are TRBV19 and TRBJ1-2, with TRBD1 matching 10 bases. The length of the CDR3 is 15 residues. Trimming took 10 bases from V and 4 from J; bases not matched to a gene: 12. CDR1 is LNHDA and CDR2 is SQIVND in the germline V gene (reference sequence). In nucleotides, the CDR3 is TGTGCCACCGTGGGGACAGGGGAGCCTTCCTATGGCTACACCTTC. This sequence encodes CATVGTGEPSYGYTF.

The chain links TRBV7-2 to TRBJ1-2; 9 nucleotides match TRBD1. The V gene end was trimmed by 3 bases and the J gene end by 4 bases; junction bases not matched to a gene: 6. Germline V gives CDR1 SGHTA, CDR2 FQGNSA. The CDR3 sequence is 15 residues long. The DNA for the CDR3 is TGTGCCAGCAGCTTCCCAGGACAGGGGATCTATGGCTACACCTTC. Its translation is CASSFPGQGIYGYTF.

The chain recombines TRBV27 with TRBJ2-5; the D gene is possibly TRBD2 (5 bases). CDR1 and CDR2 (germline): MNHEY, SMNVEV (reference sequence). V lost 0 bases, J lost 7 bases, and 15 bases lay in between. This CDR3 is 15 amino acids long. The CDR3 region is CASSLSSFSRGTQYF. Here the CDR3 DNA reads TGTGCCAGCAGTTTATCGTCGTTCTCACGGGGGACCCAGTACTTC.

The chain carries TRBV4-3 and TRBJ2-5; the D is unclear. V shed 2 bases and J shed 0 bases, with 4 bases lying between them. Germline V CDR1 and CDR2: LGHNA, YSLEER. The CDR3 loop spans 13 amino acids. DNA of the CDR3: TGCGCCAGCAGCCAACAGTACCAAGAGACCCAGTACTTC. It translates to CASSQQYQETQYF.

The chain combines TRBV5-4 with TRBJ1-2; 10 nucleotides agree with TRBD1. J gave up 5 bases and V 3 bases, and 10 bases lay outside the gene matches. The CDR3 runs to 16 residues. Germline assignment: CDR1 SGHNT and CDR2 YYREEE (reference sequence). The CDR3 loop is CASSSGTGAGTYGYTF. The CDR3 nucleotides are TGTGCCAGCAGCTCCGGGACAGGGGCGGGCACATATGGCTACACCTTC.

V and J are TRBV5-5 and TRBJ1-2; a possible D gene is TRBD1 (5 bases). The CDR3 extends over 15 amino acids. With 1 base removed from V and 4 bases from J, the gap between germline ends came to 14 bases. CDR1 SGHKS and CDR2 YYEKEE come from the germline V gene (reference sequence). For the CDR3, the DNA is TGTGCCAGCAGCTTGTTAGGCAGGGACTCCTATGGCTACACCTTC. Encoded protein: CASSLLGRDSYGYTF.

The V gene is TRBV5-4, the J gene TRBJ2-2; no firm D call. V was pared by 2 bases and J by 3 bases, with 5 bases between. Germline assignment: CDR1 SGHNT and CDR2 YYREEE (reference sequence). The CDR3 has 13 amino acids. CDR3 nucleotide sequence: TGTGCCAGCAGCTTCTTAGACACCGGGGAGCTGTTTTTT. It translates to CASSFLDTGELFF.

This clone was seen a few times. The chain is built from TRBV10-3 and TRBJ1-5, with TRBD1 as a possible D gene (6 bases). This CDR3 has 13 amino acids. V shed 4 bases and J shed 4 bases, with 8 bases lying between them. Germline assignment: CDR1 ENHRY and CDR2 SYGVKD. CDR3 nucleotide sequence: TGTGCCATCAGTGGGACAGTAAATCAGCCCCAGCATTTT. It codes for CAISGTVNQPQHF.

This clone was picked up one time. This CDR3 reads CAISESMAASGGDEQFF. The CDR3 nucleotides read TGTGCCATCAGTGAGTCGATGGCCGCTAGCGGGGGGGATGAGCAGTTCTTC. The chain is built from TRBV10-3 and TRBJ2-1, with 12 positions matching TRBD2. Unmatched junction bases numbered 8, after V lost 0 bases and J lost 8 bases. From germline, CDR1 is ENHRY and CDR2 SYGVKD. The CDR3 consists of 17 residues.

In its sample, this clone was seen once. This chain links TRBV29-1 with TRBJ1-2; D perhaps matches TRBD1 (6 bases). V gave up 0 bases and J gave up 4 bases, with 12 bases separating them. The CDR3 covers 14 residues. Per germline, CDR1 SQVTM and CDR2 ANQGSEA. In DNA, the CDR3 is TGCAGCGTTGAAGATACGGACAGTTTCTATGGCTACACCTTC. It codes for CSVEDTDSFYGYTF.

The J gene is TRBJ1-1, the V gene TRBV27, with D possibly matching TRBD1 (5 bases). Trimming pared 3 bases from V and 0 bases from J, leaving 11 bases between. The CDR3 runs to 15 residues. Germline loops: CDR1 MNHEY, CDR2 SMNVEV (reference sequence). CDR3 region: CASSFRAGMNTEAFF. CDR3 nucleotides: TGTGCCAGCAGTTTTAGGGCAGGGATGAACACTGAAGCTTTCTTT.

The CDR3 here is CASSLPGPTYEQYF. The CDR3 DNA reads TGTGCCAGCAGCTTACCGGGTCCTACCTACGAGCAGTACTTC. The chain uses TRBV7-2 and TRBJ2-7; D gene ambiguous. Germline CDR1 reads SGHTA; CDR2 reads FQGNSA. This CDR3 comprises 14 residues. V was pared by 2 bases and J by 2 bases, with 10 bases between.

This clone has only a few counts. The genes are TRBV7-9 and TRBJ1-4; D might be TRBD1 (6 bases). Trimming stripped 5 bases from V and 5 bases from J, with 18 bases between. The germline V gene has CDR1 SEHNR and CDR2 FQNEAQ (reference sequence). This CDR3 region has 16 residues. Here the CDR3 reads CASSLQGGQRNEKLFF. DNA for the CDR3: TGTGCCAGCAGCCTCCAAGGCGGACAGAGAAATGAAAAACTGTTTTTT.

CDR3 bases: TGTGCCACCACTTCGACAGAGAGCCTCCTGGAGCAGTACTTC. Encoded protein: CATTSTESLLEQYF. The chain employs TRBV24-1 and TRBJ2-7; D is perhaps TRBD1 (5 bases). Trimming stripped 8 bases from V and 7 bases from J, with 20 bases between. Per the germline V gene, CDR1 is KGHDR and CDR2 is SFDVKD. CDR3 length equals 14 residues.

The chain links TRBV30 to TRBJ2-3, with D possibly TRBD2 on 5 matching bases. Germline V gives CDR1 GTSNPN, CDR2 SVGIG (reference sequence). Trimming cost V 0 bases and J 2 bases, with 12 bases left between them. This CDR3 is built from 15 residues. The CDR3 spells CAWSVPGGPTDTQYF. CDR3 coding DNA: TGTGCCTGGAGTGTACCAGGCGGGCCCACAGATACGCAGTATTTT.

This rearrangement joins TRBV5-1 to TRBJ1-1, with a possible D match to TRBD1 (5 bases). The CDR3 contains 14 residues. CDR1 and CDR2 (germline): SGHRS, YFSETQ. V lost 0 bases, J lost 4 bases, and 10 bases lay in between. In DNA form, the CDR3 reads TGCGCCAGCAGCTTGGGCAGGGAGGGCACTGAAGCTTTCTTT. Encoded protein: CASSLGREGTEAFF.

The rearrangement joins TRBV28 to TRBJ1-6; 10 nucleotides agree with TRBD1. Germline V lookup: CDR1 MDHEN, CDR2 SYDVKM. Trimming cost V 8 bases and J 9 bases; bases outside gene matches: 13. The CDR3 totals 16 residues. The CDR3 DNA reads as TGTGCCAGCGAAAGTTTGAGGGACAGGGGTCTTTCACCCCTCCACTTT. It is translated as CASESLRDRGLSPLHF.

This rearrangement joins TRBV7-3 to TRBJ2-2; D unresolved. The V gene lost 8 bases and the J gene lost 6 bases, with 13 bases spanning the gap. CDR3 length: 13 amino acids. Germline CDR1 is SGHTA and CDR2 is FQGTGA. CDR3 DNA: TGTGCCAGCGGTCTGGGCGACCCCGGGGAGCTGTTTTTT. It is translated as CASGLGDPGELFF. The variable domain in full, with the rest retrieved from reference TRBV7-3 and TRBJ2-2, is GAGVSQTPSNKVTEKGKYVELRCDPISGHTALYWYRQSLGQGPEFLIYFQGTGAADDSGLPNDRFFAVRPEGSVSTLKIQRTERGDSAVYLCASGLGDPGELFFGEGSRLTVL.

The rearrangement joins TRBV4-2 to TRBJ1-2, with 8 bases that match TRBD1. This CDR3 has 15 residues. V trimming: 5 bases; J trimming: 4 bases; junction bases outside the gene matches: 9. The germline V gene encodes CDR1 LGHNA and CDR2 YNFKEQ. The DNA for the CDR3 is TGTGCCAGCAGCTCCTACAGGGGGGAAGGCTATGGCTACACCTTC. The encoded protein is CASSSYRGEGYGYTF.